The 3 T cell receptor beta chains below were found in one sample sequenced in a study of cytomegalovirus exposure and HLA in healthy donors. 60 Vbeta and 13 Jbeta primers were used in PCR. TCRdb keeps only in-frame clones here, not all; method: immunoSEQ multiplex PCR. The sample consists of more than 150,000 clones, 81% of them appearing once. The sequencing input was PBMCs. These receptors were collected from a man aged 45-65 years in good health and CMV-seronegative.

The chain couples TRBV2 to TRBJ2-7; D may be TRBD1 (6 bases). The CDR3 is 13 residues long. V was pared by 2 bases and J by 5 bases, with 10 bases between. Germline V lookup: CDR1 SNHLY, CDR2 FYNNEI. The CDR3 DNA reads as TGTGCCAGCAGTGAACAGGGGACCCACGAGCAGTACTTC. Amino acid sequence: CASSEQGTHEQYF. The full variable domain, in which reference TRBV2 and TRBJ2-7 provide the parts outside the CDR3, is EPEVTQTPSHQVTQMGQEVILRCVPISNHLYFYWYRQILGQKVEFLVSFYNNEISEKSEIFDDQFSVERPDGSNFTLKIRSTKLEDSAMYFCASSEQGTHEQYFGPGTRLTVT.

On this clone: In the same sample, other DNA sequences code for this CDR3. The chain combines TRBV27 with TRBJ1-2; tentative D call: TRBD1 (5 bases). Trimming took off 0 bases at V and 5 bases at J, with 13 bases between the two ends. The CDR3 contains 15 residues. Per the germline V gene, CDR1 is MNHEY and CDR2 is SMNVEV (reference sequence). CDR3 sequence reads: CASSLSGTGGYGYTF. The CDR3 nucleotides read TGTGCCAGCAGTTTATCGGGCACGGGGGGTTATGGCTACACCTTC.

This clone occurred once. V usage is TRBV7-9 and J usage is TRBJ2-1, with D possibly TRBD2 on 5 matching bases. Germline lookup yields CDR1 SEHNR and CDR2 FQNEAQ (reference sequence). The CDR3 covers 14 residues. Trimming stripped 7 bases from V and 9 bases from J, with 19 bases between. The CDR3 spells CASIQPKVGGEQFF. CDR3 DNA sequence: TGTGCCAGCATCCAACCAAAAGTCGGAGGTGAGCAGTTCTTC.